A single sample gave rise to the 31 T cell receptor beta chains below, sequenced in a study of shared clonotypes between healthy human individuals. The assay was immunoSEQ multiplex PCR, and TCRdb's table has in-frame clones only and misses some. The data contain about 2.2 million clones, approximately 92% of them seen just once; the ten biggest clones take up approximately 1.7%. Naive CD8 cells lacked CD45RO, underwent positive selection for CCR7 and left out terminally differentiated effector memory CD45RA+ cells. Input material: naive CD8+ T cells from PBMCs. The source is a man between 18 and 35 years old in good health. Some clones in this sample may be carry-over from other donors' samples.

The V call is TRBV15, the J call TRBJ2-1, with D unresolved. Germline V gene data show CDR1 as LNHNV and CDR2 as YYDKDF (reference sequence). Trimming removed 1 base from V and 8 bases from J, with 9 bases in between. The CDR3 totals 13 residues. CDR3 nucleotide sequence: TGTGCCACCAGCAGAGCCTGGTCGGATGAGCAGTTCTTC. It translates to CATSRAWSDEQFF.

The rearrangement joins TRBV19 to TRBJ2-2, with unresolved D. CDR3 length: 11 residues. V was clipped by 11 bases and J by 4 bases, with 8 bases between them. CDR1 and CDR2 from the germline V gene are LNHDA and SQIVND (reference sequence). CDR3 DNA: TGTGCCGGGAAGGTCACCGGGGAGCTGTTTTTT. Its protein is CAGKVTGELFF.

This chain links TRBV28 with TRBJ1-5, with a tentative D call TRBD1 (5 bases). This CDR3 has 15 amino acids. V dropped 4 bases and J dropped 4 bases, with 14 bases sitting between them. Germline CDR1 and CDR2: MDHEN and SYDVKM. CDR3 protein: CASSSGLRGNQPQHF. CDR3 bases: TGTGCCAGCAGTTCAGGGTTGCGGGGGAATCAGCCCCAGCATTTT.

As concerns this clone: The same CDR3 arises from other DNA sequences in this sample as well. The chain is built from TRBV27 and TRBJ1-5; 9 bases fit TRBD1. Germline V lookup: CDR1 MNHEY, CDR2 SMNVEV (reference sequence). The CDR3 has 15 residues. The ends lost 4 bases at V and 2 bases at J; junction bases unmatched: 3. The CDR3 bases are TGTGCCAGCAGTTGGGGACAGGGAGGCAATCAGCCCCAGCATTTT. Translating it yields CASSWGQGGNQPQHF.

The rearrangement uses TRBV11-2 and TRBJ1-1, with D possibly being TRBD1 (6 bases). Germline loops: CDR1 SGHAT, CDR2 FQNNGV. V was shortened by 4 bases and J by 7 bases, with 13 bases between the two germline ends. The CDR3 has 13 residues. The CDR3 sequence: CASSSHGTSEAFF. The CDR3 DNA sequence: TGTGCCAGCAGCTCCCACGGGACAAGTGAAGCTTTCTTT.

The chain recombines TRBV9 with TRBJ2-7, with TRBD1 matching over 10 bases. This CDR3 has 14 residues. The ends lost 4 bases at V and 8 bases at J; junction bases unmatched: 9. Germline V gives CDR1 SGDLS, CDR2 YYNGEE. CDR3: CASSTRDRGSQQYF. The DNA for the CDR3 is TGTGCCAGCAGCACTCGGGACAGGGGATCGCAGCAGTACTTC.

The chain uses TRBV27 and TRBJ2-2; D unresolved. This CDR3 is 14 amino acids long. Looked up from germline, CDR1 is MNHEY and CDR2 is SMNVEV (reference sequence). Trimming removed 3 bases from V and 10 bases from J, with 15 bases in between. The CDR3 sequence: CASSFLKWEEELFF. The DNA of the CDR3 is TGTGCCAGCAGTTTCCTTAAATGGGAAGAGGAGCTGTTTTTT.

In the case of this clone: In the same sample, other DNA sequences code for this CDR3. The chain uses TRBV18 and TRBJ2-7; 14 bases align to TRBD2. Germline V gives CDR1 KGHSH, CDR2 LQKENI. The CDR3 runs to 15 residues. Trimming cost V 3 bases and J 3 bases; bases outside gene matches: 1. CDR3 sequence (DNA): TGTGCCAGCTCACCCGGGACTAGCGGGAGCTACGAGCAGTACTTC. Amino acids: CASSPGTSGSYEQYF.

A note on this clone: This CDR3 is also generated by other DNA sequences in the sample. The genes are TRBV30 and TRBJ2-2; no clear D. The germline V gene has CDR1 GTSNPN and CDR2 SVGIG (reference sequence). The CDR3 covers 12 residues. Deletions cut 0 bases from V and 8 bases from J, with 7 bases between. The CDR3 sequence: CAWSVGSGELFF. CDR3 nucleotides: TGTGCCTGGAGTGTTGGTTCTGGGGAGCTGTTTTTT.

The chain is built from TRBV27 and TRBJ2-2, with TRBD2 matching over 7 bases. Trimming at V came to 7 bases and at J to 0 bases, leaving 8 bases not matched to a gene. Germline loops: CDR1 MNHEY, CDR2 SMNVEV (reference sequence). The CDR3 covers 16 residues. The CDR3: CASTQLARSNTGELFF. CDR3 nucleotides: TGTGCCAGCACCCAACTAGCGCGATCGAACACCGGGGAGCTGTTTTTT.

The chain has TRBV4-3 and TRBJ2-7, with 13 bases fitting TRBD2. Germline values: CDR1 LGHNA, CDR2 YSLEER. The CDR3 extends over 14 amino acids. J gave up 6 bases and V 8 bases, and 7 bases lay outside the gene matches. The CDR3 loop is CASCPGLAGLEQYF. The CDR3 DNA reads TGCGCCAGCTGCCCGGGACTAGCGGGACTCGAGCAGTACTTC.

This chain joins TRBV14 and TRBJ2-5; D possibly corresponds to TRBD1 (5 bases). The J call may not be correct, given that the DNA end is closer to TRBJ2-7. The germline V gene encodes CDR1 SGHDN and CDR2 FVKESK. This CDR3 has 14 amino acids. The chain's CDR3 is CASSQATVSYEQYF. The DNA for the CDR3 is TGTGCCAGCAGCCAAGCGACAGTTTCCTACGAGCAGTACTTC.

The J gene is TRBJ2-7, the V gene TRBV5-1, with TRBD1 matching 8 bases. Germline V gene lookup returns CDR1 SGHRS and CDR2 YFSETQ. With 2 bases clipped from V and 5 bases from J, the junction kept 3 bases outside the gene matches. The CDR3 sequence is 13 residues long. The CDR3 nucleotides are TGCGCCAGCAGCTTCCGACAGGGGAACGAGCAGTACTTC. It encodes CASSFRQGNEQYF.

The V call is TRBV7-2, the J call TRBJ2-1; the D gene is possibly TRBD2 (6 bases). CDR1 is SGHTA, CDR2 FQGNSA, per germline. The V and J ends lost 4 bases and 3 bases respectively, with 22 bases between them. This CDR3 has 18 amino acids. This CDR3 is CASSSWPRGSGSYNEQFF. CDR3 DNA: TGTGCCAGCAGCTCCTGGCCCCGGGGTAGCGGAAGCTACAATGAGCAGTTCTTC.

This clone has a single count. This chain links TRBV5-6 with TRBJ2-7, with D hard to call. Germline V gives CDR1 SGHDT, CDR2 YYEEEE. There are 12 residues in the CDR3. The V end was cut by 4 bases, the J end by 4 bases, with 9 bases between. In DNA, the CDR3 is TGTGCCAGCAGCCGACGGGCTTACGAGCAGTACTTC. Translating gives CASSRRAYEQYF.

In the case of this clone: Other DNA sequences in this specimen translate into the identical CDR3. DNA of the CDR3: TGCGCCAGCAGCCAAGACAGCACCTACGAGCAGTACTTC. It encodes CASSQDSTYEQYF. This chain uses TRBV4-1 with TRBJ2-7; D is unresolved. Trimming shortened V by 0 bases and J by 2 bases, and 5 bases separated the two germline ends. CDR3 length equals 13 residues. Germline V gives CDR1 MGHRA, CDR2 YSYEKL.

CDR3 residues: CASSPPGVAGGPGYEQYF. CDR3 DNA sequence: TGTGCCAGCAGTCCTCCCGGGGTAGCGGGAGGGCCGGGCTACGAGCAGTACTTC. This chain connects TRBV27 to TRBJ2-7, with 11 bases that match TRBD2. The CDR3 has 18 amino acids. V lost 5 bases, J lost 3 bases, and 15 bases stayed unmatched. In germline, CDR1 is MNHEY, CDR2 SMNVEV (reference sequence).

CDR3 in amino acids: CASSFNSGFWEVHGYTF. The CDR3 DNA sequence: TGTGCCAGCAGCTTTAACTCGGGGTTTTGGGAAGTGCATGGCTACACCTTC. V is TRBV7-9 and J is TRBJ1-2; unclear D gene. CDR3 length: 17 residues. The germline CDR1 and CDR2 sequences are SEHNR and FQNEAQ (reference sequence). V was trimmed by 3 bases and J by 6 bases, leaving 23 bases between them.

This clone was seen only once. This chain joins TRBV19 and TRBJ1-1; TRBD1 is a possible D gene (5 bases). This CDR3 has 14 amino acids. Trimming removed 7 bases from V and 1 base from J, with 13 bases in between. The germline V gene encodes CDR1 LNHDA and CDR2 SQIVND (reference sequence). Written as DNA, the CDR3 is TGTGCCAGTACCCCCTGGGGGGAGAACACTGAAGCTTTCTTT. Translating gives CASTPWGENTEAFF.

This chain links TRBV7-6 with TRBJ1-3; D gene unclear. The CDR3 sequence is 16 residues long. Trimming pared 1 base from V and 0 bases from J, leaving 10 bases between. Germline V gene sequence: CDR1 SGHVS, CDR2 FNYEAQ. The CDR3: CASSLVRGGSGNTIYF. In DNA form, the CDR3 reads TGTGCCAGCAGCTTAGTGCGGGGAGGCTCTGGAAACACCATATATTTT.

On this clone itself: The sample contains more than one DNA sequence encoding this CDR3. V and J are TRBV9 and TRBJ2-2; no definite D call. V lost 1 base and J 0 bases, leaving 7 bases between the germline ends. The CDR3 has 15 residues. Germline V gives CDR1 SGDLS, CDR2 YYNGEE. The CDR3 coding sequence is TGTGCCAGCAGCGTATATGGAGCGAACACCGGGGAGCTGTTTTTT. It encodes CASSVYGANTGELFF.

The J gene is TRBJ2-1, the V gene TRBV6-6; 7 bases fit TRBD2. Germline CDR1 and CDR2: MNHNY and SVGAGI (reference sequence). The length of the CDR3 is 12 residues. V shed 6 bases, J shed 8 bases, and the junction held 4 bases outside the gene matches. This CDR3 reads CASSGRKDEQFF. In DNA, the CDR3 is TGTGCCAGCAGCGGGAGGAAGGATGAGCAGTTCTTC.

The J gene is TRBJ2-3, the V gene TRBV9, with no clear D. This CDR3 is 15 amino acids long. The germline gives CDR1 SGDLS, CDR2 YYNGEE. V was shortened by 4 bases and J by 6 bases, with 18 bases between the two germline ends. The CDR3 loop is CASSPALRAWDTQYF. The DNA of the CDR3 is TGTGCCAGCAGCCCAGCCCTGAGAGCTTGGGATACGCAGTATTTT.

The rearrangement links TRBV9 to TRBJ1-3; D perhaps matches TRBD1 (6 bases). The CDR3 length is 15 residues. Germline-derived CDR1 and CDR2 are SGDLS and YYNGEE. Trimming took off 1 base at V and 2 bases at J, with 10 bases between the two ends. The CDR3 nucleotides read TGTGCCAGCAGCGTATCAGGGGCGGCTGGAAACACCATATATTTT. It yields the protein CASSVSGAAGNTIYF.

V gene TRBV29-1 combines with J gene TRBJ2-2; 7 bases are shared with TRBD1. CDR1 is SQVTM, CDR2 ANQGSEA, per germline. V dropped 5 bases and J dropped 7; count of bases not matched to a gene: 4. CDR3 length: 12 amino acids. CDR3 sequence: CSVLSGGGELFF. For the CDR3, the DNA is TGCAGCGTTCTATCAGGGGGCGGGGAGCTGTTTTTT.

J is TRBJ2-5 and V is TRBV5-4; D remains ambiguous. The CDR3 totals 12 residues. The V gene lost 4 bases and the J gene lost 11 bases, with 15 bases spanning the gap. Germline lookup yields CDR1 SGHNT and CDR2 YYREEE (reference sequence). The CDR3 DNA follows: TGTGCCAGCAGCGGATCCTCGGCAGAGCAGTACTTC. Its protein product is CASSGSSAEQYF.

The rearrangement uses TRBV9 and TRBJ2-1; 9 nucleotides match TRBD2. The germline V gene encodes CDR1 SGDLS and CDR2 YYNGEE. Trimming at V came to 0 bases and at J to 0 bases, leaving 4 bases not matched to a gene. The CDR3 runs to 17 residues. The CDR3 DNA reads TGTGCCAGCAGCGTAGTCGGTAGCGGGAGCTCCTACAATGAGCAGTTCTTC. Protein product: CASSVVGSGSSYNEQFF. Full variable domain (outside the CDR3, taken from reference TRBV9 and TRBJ2-1): DSGVTQTPKHLITATGQRVTLRCSPRSGDLSVYWYQQSLDQGLQFLIQYYNGEERAKGNILERFSAQQFPDLHSELNLSSLELGDSALYFCASSVVGSGSSYNEQFFGPGTRLTVL.

The chain couples TRBV7-3 to TRBJ2-5, with TRBD2 matching 9 bases. V trimming: 5 bases; J trimming: 2 bases; junction bases outside the gene matches: 12. Germline V CDR1 and CDR2: SGHTA, FQGTGA. The CDR3 is 17 residues long. The CDR3: CASSPRGSGRGQETQYF. CDR3 sequence (DNA): TGTGCCAGCAGCCCCCGGGGTAGCGGGAGAGGGCAAGAGACCCAGTACTTC.

This clone was counted once. The chain is built from TRBV7-9 and TRBJ2-6; either TRBD1 or TRBD2 may supply D (6 bases each). Between the trimmed V and J ends, which lost 6 bases and 2 bases, there was a span of 8 bases. The CDR3 covers 14 residues. CDR1 is SEHNR, CDR2 FQNEAQ, per germline (reference sequence). Here the CDR3 reads CASRGGTGANVLTF. The DNA for the CDR3 is TGTGCCAGCAGGGGGGGCACTGGGGCCAACGTCCTGACTTTC.

The V and J genes are TRBV28 and TRBJ2-7, with 12 bases lining up with TRBD2. Germline V CDR1 and CDR2: MDHEN, SYDVKM. CDR3 length: 14 amino acids. V trimming: 4 bases; J trimming: 3 bases; junction bases outside the gene matches: 1. CDR3 sequence: CASSWTSGIYEQYF. The CDR3 region has the DNA TGTGCCAGCAGTTGGACTAGCGGGATCTACGAGCAGTACTTC.

This chain links TRBV6-1 with TRBJ1-2, with D perhaps TRBD1 (6 bases). The V and J ends lost 4 bases and 5 bases respectively, with 14 bases between them. CDR1 is MNHNS, CDR2 SASEGT, per germline. CDR3 size: 14 residues. CDR3 residues: CASSGTAKVYGYTF. Here the CDR3 DNA reads TGTGCCAGCAGTGGGACAGCGAAAGTGTATGGCTACACCTTC.